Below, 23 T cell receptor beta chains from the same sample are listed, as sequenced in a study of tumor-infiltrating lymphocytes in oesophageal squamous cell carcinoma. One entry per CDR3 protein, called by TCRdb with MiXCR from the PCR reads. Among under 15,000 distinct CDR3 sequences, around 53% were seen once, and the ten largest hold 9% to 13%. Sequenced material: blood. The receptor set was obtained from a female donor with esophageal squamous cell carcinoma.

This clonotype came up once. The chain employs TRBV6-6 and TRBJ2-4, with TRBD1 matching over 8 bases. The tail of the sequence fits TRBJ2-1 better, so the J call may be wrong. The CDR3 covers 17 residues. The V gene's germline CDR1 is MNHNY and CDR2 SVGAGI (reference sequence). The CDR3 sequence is CASSYGIGTGIYNEQFF. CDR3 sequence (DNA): TGTGCCAGCAGTTACGGGATCGGGACAGGAATATACAATGAGCAGTTCTTC.

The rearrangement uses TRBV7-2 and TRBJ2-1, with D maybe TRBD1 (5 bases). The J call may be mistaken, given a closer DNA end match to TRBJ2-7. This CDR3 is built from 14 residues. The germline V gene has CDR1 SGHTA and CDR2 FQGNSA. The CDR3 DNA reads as TGTGCCAGCAGCTCGAAGGCAGGGTCCTACGAGCAGTACTTC. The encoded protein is CASSSKAGSYEQYF.

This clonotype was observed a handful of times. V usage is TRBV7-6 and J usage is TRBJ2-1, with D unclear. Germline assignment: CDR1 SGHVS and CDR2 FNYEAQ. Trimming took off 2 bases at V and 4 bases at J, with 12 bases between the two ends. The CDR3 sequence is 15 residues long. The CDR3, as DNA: TGTGCCAGCAGCTTAAGAGCAGACCGGTACAATGAGCAGTTCTTC. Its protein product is CASSLRADRYNEQFF.

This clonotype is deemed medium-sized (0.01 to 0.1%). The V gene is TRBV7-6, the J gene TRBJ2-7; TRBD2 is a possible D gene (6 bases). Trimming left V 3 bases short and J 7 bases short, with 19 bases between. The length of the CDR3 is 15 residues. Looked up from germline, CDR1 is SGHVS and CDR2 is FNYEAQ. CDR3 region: CASSFGGRRENEQYF. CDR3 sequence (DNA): TGTGCCAGCAGCTTTGGGGGGAGACGGGAGAATGAGCAGTACTTC.

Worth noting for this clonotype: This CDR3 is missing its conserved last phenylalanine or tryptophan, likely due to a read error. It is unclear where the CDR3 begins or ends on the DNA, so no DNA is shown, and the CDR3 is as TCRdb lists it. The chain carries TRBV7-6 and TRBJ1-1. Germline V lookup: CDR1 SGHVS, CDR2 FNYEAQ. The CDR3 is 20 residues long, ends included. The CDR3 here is CASRLGGGLAGDSVSSSSGQ.

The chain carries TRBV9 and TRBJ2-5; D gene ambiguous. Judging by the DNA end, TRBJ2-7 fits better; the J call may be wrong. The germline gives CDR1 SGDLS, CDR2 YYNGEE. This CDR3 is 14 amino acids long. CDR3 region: CASSLDLRPSEQYF. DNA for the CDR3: TGTGCCAGCAGCCTCGACCTGAGACCCAGCGAGCAGTACTTC.

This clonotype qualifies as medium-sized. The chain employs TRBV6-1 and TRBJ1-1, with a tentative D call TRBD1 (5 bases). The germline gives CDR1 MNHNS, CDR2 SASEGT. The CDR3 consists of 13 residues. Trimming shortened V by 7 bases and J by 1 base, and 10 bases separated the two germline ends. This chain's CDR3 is CASTGRENTEAFF. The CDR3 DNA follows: TGTGCCAGCACGGGCAGGGAGAACACTGAAGCTTTCTTT.

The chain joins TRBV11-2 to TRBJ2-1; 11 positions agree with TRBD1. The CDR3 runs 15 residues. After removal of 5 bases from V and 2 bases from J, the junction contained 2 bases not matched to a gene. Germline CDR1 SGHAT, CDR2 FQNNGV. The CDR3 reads CASSRTGGAYNEQFF. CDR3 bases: TGTGCCAGCAGCCGGACAGGGGGCGCCTACAATGAGCAGTTCTTC. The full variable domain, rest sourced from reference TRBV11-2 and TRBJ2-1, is EAGVAQSPRYKIIEKRQSVAFWCNPISGHATLYWYQQILGQGPKLLIQFQNNGVVDDSQLPKDRFSAERLKGVDSTLKIQPAKLEDSAVYLCASSRTGGAYNEQFFGPGTRLTVL.

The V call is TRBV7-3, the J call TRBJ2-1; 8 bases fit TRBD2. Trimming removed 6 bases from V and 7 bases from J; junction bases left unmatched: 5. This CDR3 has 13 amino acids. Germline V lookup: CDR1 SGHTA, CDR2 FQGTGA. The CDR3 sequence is CASSNGGANEQFF. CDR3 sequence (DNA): TGTGCCAGCAGTAACGGGGGGGCAAATGAGCAGTTCTTC.

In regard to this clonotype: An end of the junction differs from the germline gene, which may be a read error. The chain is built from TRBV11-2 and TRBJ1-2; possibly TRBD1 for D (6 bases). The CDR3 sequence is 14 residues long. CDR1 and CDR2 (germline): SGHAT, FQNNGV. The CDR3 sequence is CASSSGQYNSPLHF. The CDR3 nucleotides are TGTGCCAGCAGCTCCGGACAGTATAATTCACCCCTCCACTTC.

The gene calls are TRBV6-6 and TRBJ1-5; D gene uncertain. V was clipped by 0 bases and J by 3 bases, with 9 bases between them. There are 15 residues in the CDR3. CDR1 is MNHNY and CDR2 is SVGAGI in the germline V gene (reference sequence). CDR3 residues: CASSYSFADNQPQHF. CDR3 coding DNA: TGTGCCAGCAGTTACTCGTTCGCAGACAATCAGCCCCAGCATTTT.

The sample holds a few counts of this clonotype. CDR3 region: CASSIGHYNEQFF. The CDR3 DNA follows: TGTGCCAGCAGCATAGGACACTACAATGAGCAGTTCTTC. The chain recombines TRBV7-2 with TRBJ2-1; tentative D call: TRBD1 (5 bases). Looked up from germline, CDR1 is SGHTA and CDR2 is FQGNSA. The CDR3 is made up of 13 amino acids. Trimming shortened V by 5 bases and J by 3 bases, and 8 bases separated the two germline ends.

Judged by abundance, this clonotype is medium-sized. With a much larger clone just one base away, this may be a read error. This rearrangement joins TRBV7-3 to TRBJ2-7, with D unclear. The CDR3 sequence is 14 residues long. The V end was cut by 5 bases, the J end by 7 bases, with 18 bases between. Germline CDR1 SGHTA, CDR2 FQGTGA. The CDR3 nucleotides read TGTGCCAGCAGCCCCCTGAGTTCATCGAATGAGCAGTACTTC. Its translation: CASSPLSSSNEQYF.

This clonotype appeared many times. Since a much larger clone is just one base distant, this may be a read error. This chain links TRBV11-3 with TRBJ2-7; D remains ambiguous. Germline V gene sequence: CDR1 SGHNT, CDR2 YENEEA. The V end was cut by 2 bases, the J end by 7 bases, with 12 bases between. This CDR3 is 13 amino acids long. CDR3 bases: TGTGCCAGCAGCTTACAATACAACAATGAGCAGTACTTC. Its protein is CASSLQYNNEQYF.

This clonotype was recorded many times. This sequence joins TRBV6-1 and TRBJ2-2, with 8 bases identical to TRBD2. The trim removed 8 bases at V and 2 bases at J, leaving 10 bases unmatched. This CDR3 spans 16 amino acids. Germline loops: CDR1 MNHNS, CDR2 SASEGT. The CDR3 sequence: CASGGGWGVNTGELFF. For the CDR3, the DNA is TGTGCCAGCGGCGGGGGGTGGGGGGTAAACACCGGGGAGCTGTTTTTT.

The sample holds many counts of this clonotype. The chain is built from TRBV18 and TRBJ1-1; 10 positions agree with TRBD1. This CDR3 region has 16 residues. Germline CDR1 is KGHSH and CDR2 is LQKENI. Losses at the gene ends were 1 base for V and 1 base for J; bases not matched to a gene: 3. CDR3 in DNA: TGTGCCAGCTCACCACAGGGACAGGGGAAGAACACTGAAGCTTTCTTT. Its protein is CASSPQGQGKNTEAFF.

CDR3 sequence reads: CASSLGKARKETQYF. CDR3 DNA: TGTGCCAGCAGCTTAGGAAAGGCCCGTAAAGAGACCCAGTACTTC. V and J are TRBV7-2 and TRBJ2-1, with no clear D. The DNA end is more similar to TRBJ2-5, so the J call may be wrong. CDR1 and CDR2 (germline): SGHTA, FQGNSA. The CDR3 is made up of 15 amino acids.

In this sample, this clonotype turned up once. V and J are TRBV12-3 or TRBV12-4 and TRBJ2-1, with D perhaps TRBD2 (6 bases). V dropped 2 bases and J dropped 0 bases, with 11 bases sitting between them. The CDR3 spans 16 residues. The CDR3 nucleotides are TGTGCCAGCAGTTTATGGGGGGAGAGCTCCTACAATGAGCAGTTCTTC. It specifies CASSLWGESSYNEQFF.

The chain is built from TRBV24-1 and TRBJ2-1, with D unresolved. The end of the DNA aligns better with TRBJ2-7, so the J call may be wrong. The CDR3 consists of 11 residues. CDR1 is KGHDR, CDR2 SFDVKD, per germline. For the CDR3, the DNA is TGTGCCACCAGTGATTTATACGAGCAGTACTTC. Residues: CATSDLYEQYF.

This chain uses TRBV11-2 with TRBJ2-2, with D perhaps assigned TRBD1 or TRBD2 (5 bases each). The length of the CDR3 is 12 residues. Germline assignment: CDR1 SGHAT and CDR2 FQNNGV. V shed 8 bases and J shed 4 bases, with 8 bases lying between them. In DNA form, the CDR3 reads TGTGCCAGCGAGGGGAGCACCGGGGAGCTGTTTTTT. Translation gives CASEGSTGELFF.

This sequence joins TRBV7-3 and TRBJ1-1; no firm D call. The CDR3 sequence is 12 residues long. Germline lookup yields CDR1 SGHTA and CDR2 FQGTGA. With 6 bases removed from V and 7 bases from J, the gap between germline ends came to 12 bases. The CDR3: CASSRGSSEAFF. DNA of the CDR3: TGTGCCAGCAGTAGAGGGTCCAGTGAAGCTTTCTTT.

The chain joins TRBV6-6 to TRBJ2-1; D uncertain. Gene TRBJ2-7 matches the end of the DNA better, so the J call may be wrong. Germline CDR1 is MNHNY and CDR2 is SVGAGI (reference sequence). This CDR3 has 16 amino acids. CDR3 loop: CASSYSLPESYNEQYF. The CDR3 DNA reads TGTGCCAGCAGTTACTCCTTGCCTGAATCCTACAATGAGCAGTACTTC.

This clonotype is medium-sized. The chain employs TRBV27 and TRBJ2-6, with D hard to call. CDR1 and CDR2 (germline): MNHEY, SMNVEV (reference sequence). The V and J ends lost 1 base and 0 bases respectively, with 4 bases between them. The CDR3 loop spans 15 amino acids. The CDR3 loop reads CASSLYRSGANVLTF. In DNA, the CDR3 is TGTGCCAGCAGTTTATACCGCTCTGGGGCCAACGTCCTGACTTTC.